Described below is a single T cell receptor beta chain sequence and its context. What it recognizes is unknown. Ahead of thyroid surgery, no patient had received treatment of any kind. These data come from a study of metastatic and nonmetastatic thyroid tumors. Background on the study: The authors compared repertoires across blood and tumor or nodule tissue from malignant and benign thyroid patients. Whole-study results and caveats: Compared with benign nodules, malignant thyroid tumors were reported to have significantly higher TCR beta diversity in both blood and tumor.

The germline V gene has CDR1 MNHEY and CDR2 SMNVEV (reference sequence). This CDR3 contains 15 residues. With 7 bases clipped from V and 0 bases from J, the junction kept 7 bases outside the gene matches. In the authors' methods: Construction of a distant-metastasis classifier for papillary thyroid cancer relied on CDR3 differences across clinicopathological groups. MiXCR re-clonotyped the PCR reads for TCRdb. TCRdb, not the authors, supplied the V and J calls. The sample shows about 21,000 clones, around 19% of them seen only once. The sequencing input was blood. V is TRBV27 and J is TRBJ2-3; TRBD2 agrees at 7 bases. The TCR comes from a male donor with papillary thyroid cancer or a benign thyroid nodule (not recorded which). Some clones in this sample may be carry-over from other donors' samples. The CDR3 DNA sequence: TGTGCCAGCAAGAACGGGGGGACTAGCACAGATACGCAGTATTTT. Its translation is CASKNGGTSTDTQYF.